Included here is one T cell receptor (beta chain) sequence, with context. The data belong to a study of blood T cell repertoires in COVID-19. Study-level information: The United States, Italy and Spain were the sources of the acute and convalescent COVID-19 samples.

Germline assignment: CDR1 LGHDT and CDR2 YNNKEL (reference sequence). V was trimmed by 5 bases and J by 0 bases, leaving 15 bases between them. CDR3 size: 16 residues. Original data processing: By means of reference gene primer amplification, nucleated cell counts were estimated. Clones were read by immunoSEQ multiplex PCR, and TCRdb kept only the in-frame ones, dropping some. From that table come the V and J calls and clone size; the DNA was used to work out D and trimming. The table records approximately 240,000 clones, about 86% of them present only once. The sequencing input was peripheral blood. This chain connects TRBV3-1 (or the pseudogene TRBV3-2) to TRBJ2-3; the D is unclear. The TCR was taken from a woman aged 55 to 70 with acute or convalescent COVID-19. CDR3 bases: TGTGCCAGCAGCGAATATTCACACGGGAGCACAGATACGCAGTATTTT. As protein: CASSEYSHGSTDTQYF.